One and the same sample provided the 12 T cell receptor beta chains below, sequenced in a study of T cell clonality in common variable immunodeficiency. TCRdb's table, derived via immunoSEQ multiplex PCR, lists solely in-frame clones and lacks some. The repertoire consists of 50,000 to 70,000 clones, none detected only once. Sequencing used peripheral blood mononuclear cells. These receptors were collected from a person aged 18 to 75 in good health.

This clone was counted ten times or more. Coverage ceases 3 residues before the CDR3 finishes, and the germline J gene fills in the end. V is TRBV13 and J is TRBJ2-5; D is undetermined. Trimming shortened V by 5 bases and J by 2 bases, and 12 bases separated the two germline ends. Germline CDR1 reads PRHDT; CDR2 reads FYEKMQ (reference sequence). The CDR3 spans 14 residues. The CDR3 here is CASSILAGQETQYF. The covered CDR3 bases are TGTGCCAGCAGCATACTGGCCGGGCAAGAGACC.

This clone was counted ten times or more. The read finishes 3 residues shy of the CDR3 end, and the germline J gene is used to complete it. The V and J genes are TRBV5-1 and TRBJ2-7; weak D call: TRBD2 (6 bases). In germline, CDR1 is SGHRS, CDR2 YFSETQ. The CDR3 covers 13 residues. V lost 1 base and J 3 bases, leaving 8 bases between the germline ends. The CDR3 sequence: CASSLSSGYEQYF. The CDR3 bases that were read are TGCGCCAGCAGCTTGAGTAGCGGCTACGAG. Variable domain in full (rest from reference TRBV5-1 and TRBJ2-7): KAGVTQTPRYLIKTRGQQVTLSCSPISGHRSVSWYQQTPGQGLQFLFEYFSETQRNKGNFPGRFSGRQFSNSRSEMNVSTLELGDSALYLCASSLSSGYEQYFGPGTRLTVT.

This clone came up many times. The sequenced part of the CDR3 DNA is TGTGCCAGTAGTATCAGGGCTGACACTGAA. This codes for CASSIRADTE. The CDR3 reads in full as CASSIRADTEAFF. The chain recombines TRBV19 with TRBJ1-1; the D gene is possibly TRBD1 (5 bases). The read terminates 3 residues ahead of where the CDR3 ends, so the germline J gene completes it. V lost 3 bases, J lost 3 bases, and 8 bases lay in between. From germline, CDR1 is LNHDA and CDR2 SQIVND (reference sequence). The CDR3 extends over 13 amino acids.

A note on this clone: The read ends 3 residues shy of where the CDR3 ends; the end is completed using the germline J gene. V gene TRBV30 combines with J gene TRBJ1-2; maybe TRBD1 (5 bases). Between the trimmed V and J ends, which lost 2 bases and 6 bases, there was a span of 7 bases. The CDR3 sequence is 11 residues long. Germline V lookup: CDR1 GTSNPN, CDR2 SVGIG (reference sequence). The CDR3 protein is CAWSRGDGYTF. CDR3 DNA, as far as it was read: TGTGCCTGGAGTAGAGGGGATGGC.

In the case of this clone: The read ends 3 residues shy of where the CDR3 ends; the end is completed using the germline J gene. The chain employs TRBV20-1 and TRBJ2-3; D possibly corresponds to TRBD1 (6 bases). This CDR3 spans 15 amino acids. Per germline, CDR1 DFQATT and CDR2 SNEGSKA (reference sequence). The CDR3 here is CSARDGGQGNQPQYF. The sequenced part of the CDR3 DNA is TGCAGTGCTAGAGATGGGGGACAAGGCAATCAGCCG.

The sample holds many counts of this clone. Read data end 3 residues before the CDR3 end; the end is taken from the germline J gene. V usage is TRBV18 and J usage is TRBJ1-2; 7 bases agree with TRBD1. The CDR3 has 15 amino acids. Trimming cost V 3 bases and J 0 bases; bases outside gene matches: 4. CDR1 and CDR2 from the germline V gene are KGHSH and LQKENI. Incomplete CDR3 DNA: TGTGCCAGCTCACCCGGGACAGACTCTAACTATGGC. It codes for CASSPGTDSNYG. The full CDR3 sequence reads CASSPGTDSNYGYTF.

This clone has a count of ten or more. The read falls 3 residues short of the CDR3 end, and the missing part is taken from the germline J gene. The genes are TRBV5-8 and TRBJ1-2; tentative D call: TRBD1 (6 bases). The length of the CDR3 is 14 residues. Per germline, CDR1 SGHTS and CDR2 YDEGEE. V lost 5 bases to trimming and J lost 3 bases, with 14 bases between them. This CDR3 reads CASSGDILDYGYTF. The covered CDR3 bases are TGTGCCAGCAGTGGGGACATCCTCGACTATGGC. Based on the CDR3 plus reference TRBV5-8 and TRBJ1-2, the full variable domain is EAGVTQSPTHLIKTRGQQATLRCSPISGHTSVYWYQQALGLGLQFLLWYDEGEERNRGNFPPRFSGRQFPNYSSELNVNALELEDSALYLCASSGDILDYGYTFGSGTRLTVV.

This clone was seen at least ten times. CDR3 protein: CASSTQSYNEQFF. The CDR3 DNA, read in part, is TGTGCCAGTAGTACCCAGTCTTACAATGAG. The genes are TRBV19 and TRBJ2-1; no clear D gene. The read ends 3 residues early relative to the CDR3; the germline J gene fills the gap. V gave up 4 bases and J gave up 4 bases, with 8 bases separating them. Germline CDR1 reads LNHDA; CDR2 reads SQIVND (reference sequence). This CDR3 comprises 13 residues.

This clone was seen many times. The CDR3 extends 3 residues past the end of the read, so its final part is completed from the germline J gene. The J gene is TRBJ1-4, the V gene TRBV7-9; TRBD1 is a possible D gene (6 bases). V dropped 1 base and J dropped 5 bases, with 11 bases sitting between them. Germline values: CDR1 SEHNR, CDR2 FQNEAQ (reference sequence). This CDR3 region has 15 residues. CDR3 sequence reads: CASSLVAGVNEKLFF. The part of the CDR3 DNA that was read is TGTGCCAGCAGCTTAGTGGCAGGGGTCAATGAAAAA. Looking up the rest from reference TRBV7-9 and TRBJ1-4 gives the full variable domain: DTGVSQNPRHKITKRGQNVTFRCDPISEHNRLYWYRQTLGQGPEFLTYFQNEAQLEKSRLLSDRFSAERPKGSFSTLEIQRTEQGDSAMYLCASSLVAGVNEKLFFGSGTQLSVL.

This clone has a count of ten or more. The CDR3 end falls 3 residues outside the read, so it is completed with the germline J gene. This chain joins TRBV4-1 and TRBJ1-4, with D possibly TRBD1 on 5 matching bases. The CDR3 has 14 residues. Germline assignment: CDR1 MGHRA and CDR2 YSYEKL. V lost 4 bases to trimming and J lost 8 bases, with 14 bases between them. CDR3 bases read: TGCGCCAGCAGCCCCAACCCGGCAGGGGAAAAA. Protein: CASSPNPAGEK. The whole CDR3 protein reads CASSPNPAGEKLFF.

This clone was observed many times. The CDR3 goes on 3 residues after the read ends, and that part is filled in from the germline J gene. The chain uses TRBV7-9 and TRBJ1-4, with 11 positions matching TRBD1. Germline values: CDR1 SEHNR, CDR2 FQNEAQ (reference sequence). The CDR3 extends over 15 amino acids. V was pared by 5 bases and J by 8 bases, with 7 bases of the junction left unmatched. The CDR3 here is CASSQQGQGDEKLFF. Incomplete CDR3 DNA: TGTGCCAGCAGCCAGCAGGGACAGGGGGACGAAAAA.

Ten or more counts support this clone. The DNA read from the CDR3 is TGTGCCAGCAGTTTAGCAGCGAACACAGATACG. The encoded protein is CASSLAANTDT. The CDR3, in full, reads CASSLAANTDTQYF. The chain links TRBV28 to TRBJ2-3; no clear D gene. Read data end 3 residues before the CDR3 end; the end is taken from the germline J gene. The CDR3 consists of 14 residues. CDR1 MDHEN and CDR2 SYDVKM come from the germline V gene. Trimming took off 2 bases at V and 2 bases at J, with 8 bases between the two ends.